Each of the 4 T cell receptor beta chains below was sequenced from the same sample in a study of T-cell memory formation after mild COVID-19. TCRdb re-derived calls from the 5' RACE reads in MiXCR, one entry per CDR3 protein. Here the sample spans some 450,000 distinct CDR3 sequences, roughly 20% being singletons. The sequenced sample was PBMCs or a T cell subset sorted from them (not recorded which). The receptor source for this set is an adult woman who had mild COVID-19 (a few samples of this study predate the infection). Cell type and time point are not known.

The genes are TRBV2 and TRBJ1-2; D not resolved. This CDR3 is built from 15 residues. V lost 7 bases, J lost 7 bases, and 22 bases lay in between. Germline V gene lookup returns CDR1 SNHLY and CDR2 FYNNEI. The CDR3 protein is CASNVQGLNPFGYTF. DNA of the CDR3: TGTGCCAGCAACGTCCAAGGCCTCAATCCGTTTGGCTACACCTTC.

The sample holds a few counts of this clonotype. The genes are TRBV6-5 and TRBJ2-1; D not certain. V gave up 2 bases and J gave up 4 bases, with 6 bases separating them. The CDR3 sequence is 13 residues long. Germline values: CDR1 MNHEY, CDR2 SVGAGI. CDR3 region: CASSYELYNEQFF. CDR3 in DNA: TGTGCCAGCAGTTACGAATTGTACAATGAGCAGTTCTTC.

V and J are TRBV7-9 and TRBJ1-2; D unclear. Germline CDR1 SEHNR, CDR2 FQNEAQ (reference sequence). Trimming stripped 5 bases from V and 5 bases from J, with 9 bases between. The CDR3 has 12 amino acids. CDR3 loop: CASSEQVYGYTF. The CDR3 DNA is TGTGCCAGCAGCGAACAAGTTTATGGCTACACCTTC.

The gene calls are TRBV2 and TRBJ2-3; the match to TRBD2 covers 7 bases. The CDR3 consists of 14 residues. CDR1 and CDR2 (germline): SNHLY, FYNNEI. Trimming removed 7 bases from V and 5 bases from J; junction bases left unmatched: 9. The CDR3 reads CASTAWEGRDTQYF. The CDR3 coding sequence is TGTGCCAGCACCGCTTGGGAGGGAAGAGATACGCAGTATTTT.